Following are 20 T cell receptor beta chains from one sample sequenced in a study of patients and donors after allogeneic stem cell transplantation. TCRdb reanalysed the RT-PCR reads using MiXCR and keeps one entry per CDR3 protein. The table includes approximately 170,000 distinct CDR3 sequences, more than 20% detected once. The material sequenced was blood, either unsorted or a sorted T cell fraction (not recorded which). These receptors all come from a human donor who was either an allogeneic HSCT recipient or a stem cell or donor lymphocyte infusion donor (not recorded which). It is not recorded whose cells these are; they may come from a transplant donor.

This clonotype was seen more than once but under ten times. The chain uses TRBV7-2 and TRBJ1-1; 8 bases are a match to TRBD1. V was pared by 4 bases and J by 4 bases, with 2 bases of the junction left unmatched. CDR1 SGHTA and CDR2 FQGNSA come from the germline V gene. This CDR3 is 13 amino acids long. The CDR3 loop is CASSYRGSTEAFF. The CDR3 nucleotides are TGTGCCAGCAGCTACAGGGGGAGCACTGAAGCTTTCTTT.

J is TRBJ2-5 and V is TRBV12-3 or TRBV12-4; 10 nucleotides line up with TRBD2. V lost 6 bases to trimming and J lost 4 bases; unmatched junction nucleotides: 5. CDR3 size: 14 residues. The CDR3 protein is CASRFGLAAETQYF. Written as DNA, the CDR3 is TGTGCCAGCAGATTCGGACTAGCGGCAGAGACCCAGTACTTC.

This clonotype was detected a few times. V is TRBV29-1 and J is TRBJ2-5; TRBD2 matches at 11 bases. From germline, CDR1 is SQVTM and CDR2 ANQGSEA. J gave up 2 bases and V 5 bases, and 7 bases lay outside the gene matches. The CDR3 totals 15 residues. The CDR3 region is CSVPGLAATQETQYF. For the CDR3, the DNA is TGCAGCGTTCCGGGACTAGCGGCCACTCAAGAGACCCAGTACTTC.

This clonotype came up a few times. The chain has TRBV5-1 and TRBJ1-2, with TRBD1 matching over 7 bases. The CDR3 runs to 15 residues. The trim removed 0 bases at V and 2 bases at J, leaving 4 bases unmatched. Per germline, CDR1 SGHRS and CDR2 YFSETQ. The CDR3 DNA reads TGCGCCAGCAGCTTGGGACAGGGCTCAAACTATGGCTACACCTTC. Translating it yields CASSLGQGSNYGYTF.

The chain combines TRBV29-1 with TRBJ2-7; unclear D gene. CDR3 length: 13 residues. In germline, CDR1 is SQVTM, CDR2 ANQGSEA. V was clipped by 4 bases and J by 0 bases, with 10 bases between them. The CDR3 coding sequence is TGCAGCGTTGCTAGTCCAGACTCCTACGAGCAGTACTTC. It is translated as CSVASPDSYEQYF.

As for this clonotype: The conserved phenylalanine or tryptophan is not found at the CDR3 terminus, so this likely reflects a read error. The chain carries TRBV6-5 and TRBJ1-1, with D hard to call. Trimming took off 3 bases at V and 1 base at J, with 6 bases between the two ends. This CDR3 is built from 13 residues. From germline, CDR1 is MNHEY and CDR2 SVGAGI. The CDR3 sequence: CASSYQQNTEAFL. The CDR3 DNA follows: TGTGCCAGCAGTTATCAACAGAACACTGAAGCTTTCTTG.

This clonotype was counted at least ten times. The chain recombines TRBV30 with TRBJ2-3; possibly TRBD1 for D (6 bases). Germline V gene lookup returns CDR1 GTSNPN and CDR2 SVGIG (reference sequence). The CDR3 sequence is 15 residues long. The V gene lost 5 bases and the J gene lost 4 bases, with 19 bases spanning the gap. The DNA for the CDR3 is TGTGCCTGGGTTCAGGGGCCGCTTGGGGCAGATACGCAGTATTTT. It translates to CAWVQGPLGADTQYF.

This chain uses TRBV4-1 with TRBJ1-4; no definite D call. V was shortened by 1 base and J by 8 bases, with 14 bases between the two germline ends. The germline gives CDR1 MGHRA, CDR2 YSYEKL. This CDR3 contains 15 residues. CDR3 loop: CASSQAGGRIEKLFF. In nucleotides, the CDR3 is TGCGCCAGCAGCCAAGCCGGAGGGAGGATAGAAAAACTGTTTTTT.

This clonotype was counted a few times. V and J are TRBV12-3 or TRBV12-4 and TRBJ2-7; D may be TRBD2 (5 bases). This CDR3 spans 14 amino acids. Trimming removed 6 bases from V and 2 bases from J, with 14 bases in between. The CDR3: CASRLQLGPYEQYF. The CDR3 DNA sequence: TGTGCCAGCAGATTACAACTAGGCCCCTACGAGCAGTACTTC.

This clonotype was seen a handful of times. The rearrangement links TRBV20-1 to TRBJ2-7, with 11 bases aligning to TRBD2. Losses at the gene ends were 5 bases for V and 0 bases for J; bases not matched to a gene: 6. Germline V gene sequence: CDR1 DFQATT, CDR2 SNEGSKA (reference sequence). The CDR3 totals 15 residues. DNA of the CDR3: TGCAGTGCTGGGGTGGGGACTAGCGGCTCCTACGAGCAGTACTTC. Translating it yields CSAGVGTSGSYEQYF.

This clonotype showed up just a few times. The gene calls are TRBV20-1 and TRBJ2-1; the D gene is possibly TRBD2 (7 bases). The CDR3 consists of 13 residues. V lost 5 bases and J lost 4, with 12 bases in between. Germline V gives CDR1 DFQATT, CDR2 SNEGSKA (reference sequence). The CDR3 DNA reads as TGCAGTGCTGGGGGGGCCACTTACAATGAGCAGTTCTTC. Encoded protein: CSAGGATYNEQFF.

This clonotype was seen more than once but under ten times. The rearrangement uses TRBV12-3 or TRBV12-4 and TRBJ1-1; D is undetermined. Trimming stripped 7 bases from V and 4 bases from J, with 10 bases between. The CDR3 runs 12 residues. The CDR3 DNA reads as TGTGCCAGCACCTACGGTAGCACTGAAGCTTTCTTT. Translated: CASTYGSTEAFF.

At least ten counts were recorded for this clonotype. The V and J genes are TRBV10-3 and TRBJ1-2, with D possibly matching TRBD1 (5 bases). The length of the CDR3 is 14 residues. CDR1 is ENHRY and CDR2 is SYGVKD in the germline V gene. The V and J ends lost 6 bases and 3 bases respectively, with 14 bases between them. CDR3 sequence (DNA): TGTGCCATCAGGGATGGACGACAGTACTATGGCTACACCTTC. Protein sequence: CAIRDGRQYYGYTF.

There are a few counts of this clonotype. This chain connects TRBV7-9 to TRBJ2-7, with D possibly being TRBD1 (6 bases). This CDR3 is 13 amino acids long. The germline V gene has CDR1 SEHNR and CDR2 FQNEAQ (reference sequence). Trimming removed 5 bases at V and 6 bases at J, with 14 bases between. CDR3 protein: CASSPWTEAEQYF. The DNA of the CDR3 is TGTGCCAGCAGCCCTTGGACAGAAGCCGAGCAGTACTTC.

This clonotype was observed a few times. V gene TRBV12-3 or TRBV12-4 combines with J gene TRBJ2-3, with 8 bases fitting TRBD2. V gave up 7 bases and J gave up 0 bases; unmatched junction bases: 12. The CDR3 totals 17 residues. CDR3 in amino acids: CASTFSLLAASTDTQYF. In nucleotides, the CDR3 is TGTGCCAGCACCTTTTCCCTACTAGCGGCAAGCACAGATACGCAGTATTTT.

This clonotype was recorded a few times. The V call is TRBV3-1, the J call TRBJ2-7, with D tentatively TRBD1 or TRBD2 (5 bases each). The V end was cut by 4 bases, the J end by 0 bases, with 16 bases between. Per the germline V gene, CDR1 is LGHDT and CDR2 is YNNKEL (reference sequence). There are 16 residues in the CDR3. The CDR3 sequence: CASSPPFWDPSYEQYF. CDR3 DNA sequence: TGTGCCAGCAGCCCCCCGTTTTGGGACCCCTCCTACGAGCAGTACTTC.

A few counts support this clonotype. The junction shows a germline mismatch at one end, possibly a read error. The chain employs TRBV20-1 and TRBJ1-5; D perhaps matches TRBD1 (6 bases). Germline CDR1 is DFQATT and CDR2 is SNEGSKA (reference sequence). There are 13 residues in the CDR3. The CDR3 spells CSPRTGSNQPQHF. The CDR3 coding sequence is TGCAGTCCTAGAACAGGGAGCAATCAGCCCCAGCATTTT.

This rearrangement joins TRBV6-1 to TRBJ2-3; 11 nucleotides line up with TRBD1. Per germline, CDR1 MNHNS and CDR2 SASEGT. Unmatched junction bases numbered 4, after V lost 11 bases and J lost 6 bases. This CDR3 spans 12 amino acids. The CDR3 loop reads CAAGTGGDTQYF. The CDR3 DNA reads as TGTGCCGCAGGGACAGGGGGGGATACGCAGTATTTT.

A few counts support this clonotype. The chain links TRBV7-3 to TRBJ2-3; 12 nucleotides align to TRBD2. The germline V gene encodes CDR1 SGHTA and CDR2 FQGTGA. This CDR3 has 18 amino acids. V lost 5 bases and J lost 0; bases outside the gene matches: 9. The CDR3: CASSPTYGTSGSTDTQYF. CDR3 nucleotide sequence: TGTGCCAGCAGCCCAACATACGGGACTAGCGGGAGCACAGATACGCAGTATTTT.

This clonotype was seen more than once but under ten times. The chain has TRBV4-3 and TRBJ1-3, with 9 bases fitting TRBD1. V gave up 0 bases and J gave up 4 bases; unmatched junction bases: 10. CDR1 LGHNA and CDR2 YSLEER come from the germline V gene. This CDR3 has 18 amino acids. The CDR3 coding sequence is TGCGCCAGCAGCCAAGACCCACAGGGGGCGGTGATGGGAAACACCATATATTTT. Amino acids: CASSQDPQGAVMGNTIYF.